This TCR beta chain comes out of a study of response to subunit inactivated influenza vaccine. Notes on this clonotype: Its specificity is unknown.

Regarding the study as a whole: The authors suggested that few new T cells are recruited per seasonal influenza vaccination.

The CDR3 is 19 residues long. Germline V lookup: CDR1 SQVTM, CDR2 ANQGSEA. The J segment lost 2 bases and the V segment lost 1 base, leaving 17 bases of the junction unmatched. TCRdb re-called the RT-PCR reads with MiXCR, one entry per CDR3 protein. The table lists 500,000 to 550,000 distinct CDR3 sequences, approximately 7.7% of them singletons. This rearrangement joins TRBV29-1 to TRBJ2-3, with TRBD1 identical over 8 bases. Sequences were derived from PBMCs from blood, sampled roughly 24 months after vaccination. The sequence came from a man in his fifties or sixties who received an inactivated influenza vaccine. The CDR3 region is CSVEGRVGGQGLSTDTQYF. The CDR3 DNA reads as TGCAGCGTTGAAGGTCGGGTCGGAGGACAGGGACTCTCCACAGATACGCAGTATTTT.